The clone carrying this TCR beta chain was seen many times. Its antigen is unknown. Specified time point: newly diagnosed GD, antithyroid drugs for less than 3 months. Isolated PBMC RNA provided the starting material for the TCR library. Recruitment took place at an endocrinology department in Xi'an, China. The data derive from a study of regulatory T cells in long-lasting Graves disease. Both iRepertoire HTBI primers and Arm-PCR of CDR3 regions were used to build the TCR beta libraries. Each CDR3 protein is one row after TCRdb ran MiXCR on the multiplex PCR reads. The sample records 320,000 or so distinct CDR3 sequences, 18% being singletons. Study-wide results and limits: Persistent Graves' patients possessed reduced TCR diversity relative to recently diagnosed ones. Persistent disease favored TRBV28, TRBJ1-2 and TRBJ2-5.

V gave up 6 bases and J gave up 3 bases; unmatched junction bases: 20. The CDR3 loop spans 18 amino acids. Germline CDR1 is SGHAT and CDR2 is FQNNGV. The sample in question was peripheral blood mononuclear cells (PBMCs), obtained at new diagnosis, from a patient treated with antithyroid drugs. The source is a female donor with Graves disease. The J gene is TRBJ2-7, the V gene TRBV11-2; TRBD2 agrees at 7 bases. The CDR3 here is CASSPHPIVAGEIYEQYF. CDR3 bases: TGTGCCAGCAGTCCCCACCCCATCGTGGCGGGAGAGATCTACGAGCAGTACTTC. Drawing the rest from reference TRBV11-2 and TRBJ2-7, the complete variable domain is EAGVAQSPRYKIIEKRQSVAFWCNPISGHATLYWYQQILGQGPKLLIQFQNNGVVDDSQLPKDRFSAERLKGVDSTLKIQPAKLEDSAVYLCASSPHPIVAGEIYEQYFGPGTRLTVT.